These T cell receptor beta chains were read from a single sample in a study of cytomegalovirus exposure and HLA in healthy donors. Repertoires were generated with immunoSEQ multiplex PCR, while TCRdb's copy carries only in-frame clones and drops some. The table includes some 150,000 clones, roughly 80% detected once. Specimen: PBMCs. These receptors originate from a middle-aged woman in good health and CMV-seronegative. Each CDR3 is given with its conserved first and last residue. Fields, in order: CDR3 length, J gene, D gene, V gene, clone size, CDR3 DNA, CDR3 protein. A D gene is named only where the DNA matches it firmly. Expanded clones are given a class, and other clones once, few, many or no size at all.

cdr3_length: 16; j_call: TRBJ2-7; d_call: TRBD2; v_call: TRBV13; clone_size: .; cdr3_nt: TGTGCCAGCAGCCCGCGGACTAGCGGGAGTACCTACGAGCAGTACTTC; cdr3_aa: CASSPRTSGSTYEQYF
cdr3_length: 15; j_call: TRBJ1-2; d_call: TRBD1; v_call: TRBV2; clone_size: .; cdr3_nt: TGTGCCAGCAGGCCGGGGTTGTCAGGGGGCTATGGCTACACCTTC; cdr3_aa: CASRPGLSGGYGYTF
cdr3_length: 14; j_call: TRBJ2-7; d_call: .; v_call: TRBV7-8; clone_size: once; cdr3_nt: TGTGCCAGCAGTAACAGGGGAGGCCCCTACGAGCAGTACTTC; cdr3_aa: CASSNRGGPYEQYF
cdr3_length: 12; j_call: TRBJ1-1; d_call: .; v_call: TRBV19; clone_size: few; cdr3_nt: TGTGCCAGTAGTATGACTATGGCTGAAGCTTTCTTT; cdr3_aa: CASSMTMAEAFF
cdr3_length: 14; j_call: TRBJ2-5; d_call: TRBD1; v_call: TRBV10-3; clone_size: .; cdr3_nt: TGTGCCATCAGTGCTGGACAGGGGAGAGAGACCCAGTACTTC; cdr3_aa: CAISAGQGRETQYF
cdr3_length: 16; j_call: TRBJ1-3; d_call: .; v_call: TRBV9; clone_size: .; cdr3_nt: TGTGCCAGCAGCTTACAGGGATCGCTCTCTGGAAACACCATATATTTT; cdr3_aa: CASSLQGSLSGNTIYF
cdr3_length: 16; j_call: TRBJ2-7; d_call: TRBD1; v_call: TRBV5-4; clone_size: .; cdr3_nt: TGTGCCAGTTCGATCGGGGTGGGACAGGGGTCGAACGAGCAGTACTTC; cdr3_aa: CASSIGVGQGSNEQYF
cdr3_length: 13; j_call: TRBJ1-3; d_call: .; v_call: TRBV25-1; clone_size: .; cdr3_nt: TGTGCCAGCGGACAAAATGCGTGGGACACCATATATTTT; cdr3_aa: CASGQNAWDTIYF
cdr3_length: 13; j_call: TRBJ1-1; d_call: .; v_call: TRBV2; clone_size: .; cdr3_nt: TGTGCCAGCAGTGGGTGGCAGGTCACTGAAGCTTTCTTT; cdr3_aa: CASSGWQVTEAFF
cdr3_length: 14; j_call: TRBJ2-7; d_call: .; v_call: TRBV5-1; clone_size: few; cdr3_nt: TGCGCCAGCAGCTTGGCTTGGGCCTCCTACGAGCAGTACTTC; cdr3_aa: CASSLAWASYEQYF
cdr3_length: 14; j_call: TRBJ1-2; d_call: TRBD1; v_call: TRBV30; clone_size: .; cdr3_nt: TGTGCCTGGACCCCCGGACAGGGGGTGAGAGGCTACACCTTC; cdr3_aa: CAWTPGQGVRGYTF
cdr3_length: 14; j_call: TRBJ2-1; d_call: TRBD1; v_call: TRBV6-5; clone_size: .; cdr3_nt: TGTGCCAGCAGTCGGGACAGGAGAAACAATGAGCAGTTCTTC; cdr3_aa: CASSRDRRNNEQFF
cdr3_length: 16; j_call: TRBJ1-3; d_call: .; v_call: TRBV19; clone_size: .; cdr3_nt: TGTGCCAGTAGTATTGGGCGGGATCACTCTGGAAACACCATATATTTT; cdr3_aa: CASSIGRDHSGNTIYF
cdr3_length: 12; j_call: TRBJ2-1; d_call: TRBD2; v_call: TRBV7-9; clone_size: .; cdr3_nt: TGTGCCAGCAGCTTAGGGGGAGGGGAGCAGTTCTTC; cdr3_aa: CASSLGGGEQFF
cdr3_length: 16; j_call: TRBJ2-7; d_call: .; v_call: TRBV5-4; clone_size: .; cdr3_nt: TGTGCCAGCAGCTTGGGACTGGCGAGCGCCGGCTACGAGCAGTACTTC; cdr3_aa: CASSLGLASAGYEQYF
cdr3_length: 16; j_call: TRBJ2-5; d_call: TRBD2; v_call: TRBV5-1; clone_size: .; cdr3_nt: TGCGCCAGCAGCCCTATTGGACTAGCGGGACAAGAGACCCAGTACTTC; cdr3_aa: CASSPIGLAGQETQYF
cdr3_length: 12; j_call: TRBJ2-3; d_call: .; v_call: TRBV5-6; clone_size: .; cdr3_nt: TGTGCCAGCAGCTCCTACACAGATACGCAGTATTTT; cdr3_aa: CASSSYTDTQYF
cdr3_length: 14; j_call: TRBJ1-1; d_call: .; v_call: TRBV25-1; clone_size: few; cdr3_nt: TGTGCCAGCAGCAGACAGGCCCTGGGCACTGAAGCTTTCTTT; cdr3_aa: CASSRQALGTEAFF
cdr3_length: 15; j_call: TRBJ1-6; d_call: TRBD1; v_call: TRBV6-6; clone_size: .; cdr3_nt: TGTGCCAGCAGTTACGACGGACAGGGGAATTCACCCCTCCACTTT; cdr3_aa: CASSYDGQGNSPLHF
cdr3_length: 20; j_call: TRBJ2-1; d_call: TRBD2; v_call: TRBV4-1; clone_size: .; cdr3_nt: TGCGCCAGCAGCCAGCTACCCGGGACTAGCGGGAAGGTTTCCTACAATGAGCAGTTCTTC; cdr3_aa: CASSQLPGTSGKVSYNEQFF
cdr3_length: 16; j_call: TRBJ2-7; d_call: TRBD1; v_call: TRBV27; clone_size: .; cdr3_nt: TGTGCCAGCAGTTTAGGAAGGGGACAGGTCTTCTACGAGCAGTACTTC; cdr3_aa: CASSLGRGQVFYEQYF
cdr3_length: 16; j_call: TRBJ2-3; d_call: .; v_call: TRBV2; clone_size: .; cdr3_nt: TGTGCCAGCACCTCCCGACTAGTTTACGGAACAGATACGCAGTATTTT; cdr3_aa: CASTSRLVYGTDTQYF
cdr3_length: 13; j_call: TRBJ1-6; d_call: TRBD1; v_call: TRBV27; clone_size: .; cdr3_nt: TGTGCCAGCGGGACAGCTTATAATTCACCCCTCCACTTT; cdr3_aa: CASGTAYNSPLHF
cdr3_length: 12; j_call: TRBJ1-1; d_call: .; v_call: TRBV6-5; clone_size: .; cdr3_nt: TGTGCCAGCAGGGCGGGGGGCACTGAAGCTTTCTTT; cdr3_aa: CASRAGGTEAFF
cdr3_length: 15; j_call: TRBJ2-2; d_call: TRBD1; v_call: TRBV7-8; clone_size: .; cdr3_nt: TGTGCCAGCAGCCCGACAGGGACGAACACCGGGGAGCTGTTTTTT; cdr3_aa: CASSPTGTNTGELFF
cdr3_length: 11; j_call: TRBJ1-2; d_call: .; v_call: TRBV29-1; clone_size: .; cdr3_nt: TGCAGCGTTGGCGTCGATCCCCTTTTAACCTTC; cdr3_aa: CSVGVDPLLTF
cdr3_length: 13; j_call: TRBJ2-7; d_call: .; v_call: TRBV7-2; clone_size: few; cdr3_nt: TGTGCCAGCAGCTTAGCGCGTTTCGACGAGCAGTACTTC; cdr3_aa: CASSLARFDEQYF
cdr3_length: 13; j_call: TRBJ2-7; d_call: TRBD1; v_call: TRBV6-1; clone_size: .; cdr3_nt: TGTGCCAGCGGTTCAGCAGGGGGCAACGAGCAGTACTTC; cdr3_aa: CASGSAGGNEQYF
cdr3_length: 13; j_call: TRBJ2-7; d_call: .; v_call: TRBV30; clone_size: .; cdr3_nt: TGTGCCTCAGCAGCTAGCGCGACCTACGAGCAGTACTTC; cdr3_aa: CASAASATYEQYF
cdr3_length: 15; j_call: TRBJ1-5; d_call: .; v_call: TRBV28; clone_size: once; cdr3_nt: TGTGCCAGCAGTATACCACAGGGCCCCAATCAGCCCCAGCATTTT; cdr3_aa: CASSIPQGPNQPQHF
cdr3_length: 14; j_call: TRBJ1-4; d_call: .; v_call: TRBV30; clone_size: .; cdr3_nt: TGTGCCGGTACGCTCCGGGGGACTAATGAAAAACTGTTTTTT; cdr3_aa: CAGTLRGTNEKLFF
cdr3_length: 15; j_call: TRBJ1-3; d_call: TRBD1; v_call: TRBV5-4; clone_size: .; cdr3_nt: TGTGCCAGCAGCTTACAGGGGGTCGCTGGAAACACCATATATTTT; cdr3_aa: CASSLQGVAGNTIYF
cdr3_length: 12; j_call: TRBJ1-1; d_call: TRBD1; v_call: TRBV19; clone_size: .; cdr3_nt: TGTGCCAGCAGGACAGGGTTCACTGAAGCTTTCTTT; cdr3_aa: CASRTGFTEAFF
cdr3_length: 14; j_call: TRBJ1-6; d_call: .; v_call: TRBV7-9; clone_size: .; cdr3_nt: TGTGCCAGCAGCTTACAGCAGGGAAATTCACCCCTCCACTTT; cdr3_aa: CASSLQQGNSPLHF
cdr3_length: 18; j_call: TRBJ2-3; d_call: TRBD2; v_call: TRBV19; clone_size: .; cdr3_nt: TGTGCCAGTAGTGAGGGACTAGCGGCTCGAGTTAGCACAGATACGCAGTATTTT; cdr3_aa: CASSEGLAARVSTDTQYF
cdr3_length: 18; j_call: TRBJ1-4; d_call: .; v_call: TRBV9; clone_size: .; cdr3_nt: TGTGCCAGCAGCGTAGGTCGCGAACCGTACCGTAGGAGCGAAAAACTGTTTTTT; cdr3_aa: CASSVGREPYRRSEKLFF
cdr3_length: 14; j_call: TRBJ2-7; d_call: .; v_call: TRBV9; clone_size: once; cdr3_nt: TGTGCCAGCAGCGGCAGCGGGCAATCCTACGAGCAGTACTTC; cdr3_aa: CASSGSGQSYEQYF
cdr3_length: 13; j_call: TRBJ1-1; d_call: .; v_call: TRBV2; clone_size: .; cdr3_nt: TGTGCCAGCATTAGGTTGTCTAGCACTGAAGCTTTCTTT; cdr3_aa: CASIRLSSTEAFF
cdr3_length: 13; j_call: TRBJ2-2; d_call: .; v_call: TRBV27; clone_size: .; cdr3_nt: TGTGCCAGCAGGGGGGCGACCTTTCGGGAGCTGTTTTTT; cdr3_aa: CASRGATFRELFF
cdr3_length: 15; j_call: TRBJ2-7; d_call: TRBD2; v_call: TRBV19; clone_size: .; cdr3_nt: TGTGCCAGTAGTATATTAGCGGGACCCGCCTACGAGCAGTACTTC; cdr3_aa: CASSILAGPAYEQYF
cdr3_length: 15; j_call: TRBJ1-1; d_call: TRBD1; v_call: TRBV5-1; clone_size: .; cdr3_nt: TGCGCCAGCGGAGATCAACGACAGGGGGCGTCTGAAGCTTTCTTT; cdr3_aa: CASGDQRQGASEAFF
cdr3_length: 14; j_call: TRBJ1-2; d_call: .; v_call: TRBV6-5; clone_size: .; cdr3_nt: TGTGCCAGCAGTTTATCCCCCCGGACTTATGGCTACACCTTC; cdr3_aa: CASSLSPRTYGYTF
cdr3_length: 16; j_call: TRBJ2-7; d_call: TRBD2; v_call: TRBV2; clone_size: .; cdr3_nt: TGTGCCAGCAGTGACCCGACTAGCGGCCTACCCTACGAGCAGTACTTC; cdr3_aa: CASSDPTSGLPYEQYF
cdr3_length: 16; j_call: TRBJ2-2; d_call: .; v_call: TRBV11-2; clone_size: .; cdr3_nt: TGTGCCAGCAGCCTCCTCGGGGGGCCGGTCACCGGGGAGCTGTTTTTT; cdr3_aa: CASSLLGGPVTGELFF
cdr3_length: 13; j_call: TRBJ1-1; d_call: .; v_call: TRBV7-8; clone_size: few; cdr3_nt: TGTGCCAGCACATCGTACCCCGGCACTGAAGCTTTCTTT; cdr3_aa: CASTSYPGTEAFF
cdr3_length: 15; j_call: TRBJ2-7; d_call: TRBD1; v_call: TRBV7-2; clone_size: .; cdr3_nt: TGTGCCAGCAGTCAGAACAGGGGGGCCTCCTACGAGCAGTACTTC; cdr3_aa: CASSQNRGASYEQYF
cdr3_length: 15; j_call: TRBJ2-3; d_call: .; v_call: TRBV6-5; clone_size: .; cdr3_nt: TGTGCCAGCAGTTATCTTTGGGGCGACACAGATACGCAGTATTTT; cdr3_aa: CASSYLWGDTDTQYF
cdr3_length: 15; j_call: TRBJ2-7; d_call: TRBD2; v_call: TRBV4-1; clone_size: .; cdr3_nt: TGCGCCAGCAGCCTACCTCTAGCGGGAGGGTACGAGCAGTACTTC; cdr3_aa: CASSLPLAGGYEQYF
cdr3_length: 14; j_call: TRBJ2-7; d_call: .; v_call: TRBV5-1; clone_size: many; cdr3_nt: TGCGCCAGCAGCGTAGGGCAGGGGTCCTACGAGCAGTACTTC; cdr3_aa: CASSVGQGSYEQYF
cdr3_length: 14; j_call: TRBJ1-1; d_call: .; v_call: TRBV2; clone_size: few; cdr3_nt: TGTGCCACCCGGTCTGGGGCCTTAACACGGGAAGCTTTCTTT; cdr3_aa: CATRSGALTREAFF
cdr3_length: 15; j_call: TRBJ2-1; d_call: TRBD2; v_call: TRBV28; clone_size: once; cdr3_nt: TGTGCCAGCAGCCTGGGCGCGGGGGGCCGCAATGAGCAGTTCTTC; cdr3_aa: CASSLGAGGRNEQFF
cdr3_length: 14; j_call: TRBJ1-2; d_call: .; v_call: TRBV6-5; clone_size: few; cdr3_nt: TGTGCCAGCAGTTACTCATACGGTATCTATGGCTACACCTTC; cdr3_aa: CASSYSYGIYGYTF
cdr3_length: 15; j_call: TRBJ1-6; d_call: .; v_call: TRBV7-9; clone_size: .; cdr3_nt: TGTGCCAGCAGCTTAGGGCAGGCCGGAGGTTCACCCCTCCACTTT; cdr3_aa: CASSLGQAGGSPLHF